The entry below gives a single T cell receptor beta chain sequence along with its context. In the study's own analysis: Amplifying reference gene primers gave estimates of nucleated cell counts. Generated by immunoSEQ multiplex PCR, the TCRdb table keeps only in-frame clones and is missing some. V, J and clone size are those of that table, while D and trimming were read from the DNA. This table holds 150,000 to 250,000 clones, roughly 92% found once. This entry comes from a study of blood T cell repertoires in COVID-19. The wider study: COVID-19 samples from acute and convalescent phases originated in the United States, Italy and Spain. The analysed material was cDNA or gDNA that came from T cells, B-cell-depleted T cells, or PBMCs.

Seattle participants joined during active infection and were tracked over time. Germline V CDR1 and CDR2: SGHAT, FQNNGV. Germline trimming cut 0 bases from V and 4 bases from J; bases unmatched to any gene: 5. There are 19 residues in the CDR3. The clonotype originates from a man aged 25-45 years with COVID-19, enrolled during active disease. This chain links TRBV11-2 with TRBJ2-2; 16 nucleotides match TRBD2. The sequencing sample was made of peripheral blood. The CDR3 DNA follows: TGTGCCAGCAGCTTAGATGGGACTAGCGGGGGGGCAGTCACCGGGGAGCTGTTTTTT. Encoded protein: CASSLDGTSGGAVTGELFF.